These 7 T cell receptor beta chains originate from one sample sequenced in a study of blood T cell repertoires in COVID-19. Sequencing was performed with immunoSEQ multiplex PCR; in TCRdb, only in-frame clones are kept and a portion is missing. Here the sample spans around 50,000 clones, approximately 87% being singletons. The specimen was peripheral blood. The source is a human donor in a cohort sampled during active COVID-19.

The chain recombines TRBV7-3 with TRBJ2-1; 7 bases are a match to TRBD1. This CDR3 is 15 amino acids long. Germline lookup yields CDR1 SGHTA and CDR2 FQGTGA. The V and J ends lost 5 bases and 5 bases, in that order; junction bases with no gene match: 9. CDR3 sequence (DNA): TGTGCCAGCAGCAACTCCGGGACAGCCCACAATGAGCAGTTCTTC. Its protein product is CASSNSGTAHNEQFF.

The chain links TRBV15 to TRBJ1-2; TRBD1 is a possible D gene (6 bases). CDR1 LNHNV and CDR2 YYDKDF come from the germline V gene (reference sequence). Trimming left V 7 bases short and J 8 bases short, with 29 bases between. There are 17 residues in the CDR3. The CDR3 is CATTPRLKRGFREGYTF. Written as DNA, the CDR3 is TGTGCCACCACCCCCCGTCTCAAGAGGGGGTTCAGGGAAGGCTACACCTTC.

V is TRBV18 and J is TRBJ2-3, with TRBD2 as a possible D gene (7 bases). Trimming removed 3 bases from V and 4 bases from J, with 11 bases in between. There are 14 residues in the CDR3. Germline V gives CDR1 KGHSH, CDR2 LQKENI. CDR3 sequence (DNA): TGTGCCAGCTCACCGTCGGGGGGCTCAGATACGCAGTATTTT. It codes for CASSPSGGSDTQYF. The complete variable domain, with remaining parts taken from reference TRBV18 and TRBJ2-3, reads NAGVMQNPRHLVRRRGQEARLRCSPMKGHSHVYWYRQLPEEGLKFMVYLQKENIIDESGMPKERFSAEFPKEGPSILRIQQVVRGDSAAYFCASSPSGGSDTQYFGPGTRLTVL.

The chain joins TRBV19 to TRBJ2-6; no reliable D call. Germline V gene lookup returns CDR1 LNHDA and CDR2 SQIVND (reference sequence). V lost 1 base to trimming and J lost 2 bases, with 3 bases between them. The CDR3 contains 14 residues. The CDR3: CASSIAAGANVLTF. The CDR3 nucleotides read TGTGCCAGTAGTATAGCTGCTGGGGCCAACGTCCTGACTTTC.

The rearrangement uses TRBV3-1 (or the pseudogene TRBV3-2) and TRBJ2-5; D not certain. The germline V and J ends were trimmed by 8 bases and 5 bases, with 12 bases remaining between them. The CDR3 is 12 residues long. Germline CDR1 LGHDT, CDR2 YNNKEL (reference sequence). CDR3 nucleotides: TGTGCCAGCGCCCCAGGTTGGGAGACCCAGTACTTC. The encoded protein is CASAPGWETQYF.

This chain joins TRBV9 and TRBJ2-1, with 8 bases matching TRBD2. CDR1 is SGDLS and CDR2 is YYNGEE in the germline V gene. The CDR3 has 15 amino acids. The V and J ends lost 2 bases and 6 bases, in that order; junction bases with no gene match: 7. The CDR3 spells CASSVGLDGTNEQFF. Here the CDR3 DNA reads TGTGCCAGCAGCGTGGGACTAGATGGGACCAATGAGCAGTTCTTC.

The rearrangement links TRBV12-3 or TRBV12-4 to TRBJ1-2, with TRBD1 identical over 8 bases. This CDR3 has 13 residues. J was trimmed by 7 bases and V by 3 bases; bases with no gene match: 4. DNA for the CDR3: TGTGCCAGCAGTTTCAGGGGGCGTCTTGGCTACACCTTC. This translates into CASSFRGRLGYTF.